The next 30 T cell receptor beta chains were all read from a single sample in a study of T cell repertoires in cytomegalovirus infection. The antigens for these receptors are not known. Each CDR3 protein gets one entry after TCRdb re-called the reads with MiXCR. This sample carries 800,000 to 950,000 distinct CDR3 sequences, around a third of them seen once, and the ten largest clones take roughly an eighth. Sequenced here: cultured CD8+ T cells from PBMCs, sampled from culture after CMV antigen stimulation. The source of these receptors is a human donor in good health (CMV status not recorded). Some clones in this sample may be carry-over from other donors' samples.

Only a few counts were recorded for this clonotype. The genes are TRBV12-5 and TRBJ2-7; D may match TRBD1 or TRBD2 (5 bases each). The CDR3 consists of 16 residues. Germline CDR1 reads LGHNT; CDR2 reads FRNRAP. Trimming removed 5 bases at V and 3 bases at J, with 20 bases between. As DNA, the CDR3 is TGTGCTAGTGGTACAGGAGCGGACTTCGGGGTCTACGAGCAGTACTTC. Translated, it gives CASGTGADFGVYEQYF.

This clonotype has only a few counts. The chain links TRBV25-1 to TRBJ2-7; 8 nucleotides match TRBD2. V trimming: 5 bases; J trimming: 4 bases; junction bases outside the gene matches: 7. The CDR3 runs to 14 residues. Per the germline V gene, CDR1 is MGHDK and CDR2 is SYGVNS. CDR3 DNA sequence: TGTGCCAGCAGTCCCGGGGGGGGTTCATACGAGCAGTACGTC. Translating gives CASSPGGGSYEQYV.

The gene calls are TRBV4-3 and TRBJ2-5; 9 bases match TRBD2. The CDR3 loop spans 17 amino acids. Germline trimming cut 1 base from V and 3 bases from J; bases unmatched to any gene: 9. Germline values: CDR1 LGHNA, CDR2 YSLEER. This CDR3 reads CASSQGHRLADKETQYF. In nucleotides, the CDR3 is TGCGCCAGCAGCCAAGGGCACAGACTAGCGGACAAAGAGACCCAGTACTTC.

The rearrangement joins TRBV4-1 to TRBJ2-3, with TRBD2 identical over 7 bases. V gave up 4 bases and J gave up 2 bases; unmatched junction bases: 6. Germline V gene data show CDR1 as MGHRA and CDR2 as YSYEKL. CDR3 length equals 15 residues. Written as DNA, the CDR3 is TGCGCCAGCAGCCGTTTGCGGGGGATCACAGATACGCAGTATTTT. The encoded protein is CASSRLRGITDTQYF.

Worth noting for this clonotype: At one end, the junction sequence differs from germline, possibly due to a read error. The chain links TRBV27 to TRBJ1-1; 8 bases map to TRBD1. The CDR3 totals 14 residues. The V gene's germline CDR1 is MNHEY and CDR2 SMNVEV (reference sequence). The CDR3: CANSLTGGNTEAFF. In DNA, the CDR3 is TGTGCCAACAGTCTTACAGGGGGGAACACTGAAGCTTTCTTT.

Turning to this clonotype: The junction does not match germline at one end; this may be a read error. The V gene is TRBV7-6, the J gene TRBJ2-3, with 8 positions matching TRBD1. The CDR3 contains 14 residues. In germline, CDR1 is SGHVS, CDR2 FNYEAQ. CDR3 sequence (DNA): TGTGTCAGCAGCTTGACAGGGGAGGCAGATACGCAGTATTTT. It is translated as CVSSLTGEADTQYF. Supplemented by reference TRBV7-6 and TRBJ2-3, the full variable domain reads GAGVSQSPRYKVTKRGQDVALRCDPISGHVSLYWYRQALGQGPEFLTYFNYEAQQDKSGLPNDRFSAERPEGSISTLTIQRTEQRDSAMYRCVSSLTGEADTQYFGPGTRLTVL.

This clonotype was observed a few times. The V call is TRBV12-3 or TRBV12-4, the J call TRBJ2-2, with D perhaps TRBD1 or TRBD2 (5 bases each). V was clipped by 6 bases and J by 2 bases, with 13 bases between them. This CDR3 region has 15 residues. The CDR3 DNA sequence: TGTGCCAGCAGCTGGGGACGAGGAAACACCGGGGAGCTGTTTTTT. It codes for CASSWGRGNTGELFF.

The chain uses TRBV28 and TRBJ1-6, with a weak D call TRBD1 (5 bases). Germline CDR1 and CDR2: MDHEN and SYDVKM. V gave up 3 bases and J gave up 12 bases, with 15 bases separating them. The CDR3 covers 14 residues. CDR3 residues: CASSLRRGAGPLHF. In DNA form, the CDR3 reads TGTGCCAGCAGTTTGAGAAGGGGCGCGGGACCCCTCCACTTT.

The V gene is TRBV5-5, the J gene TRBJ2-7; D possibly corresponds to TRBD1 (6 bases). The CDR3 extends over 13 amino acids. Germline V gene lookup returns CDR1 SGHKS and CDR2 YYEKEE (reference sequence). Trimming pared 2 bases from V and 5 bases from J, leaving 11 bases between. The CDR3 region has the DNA TGTGCCAGCAGCTTTGGACAGTCCGACGAGCAGTACGTC. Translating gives CASSFGQSDEQYV.

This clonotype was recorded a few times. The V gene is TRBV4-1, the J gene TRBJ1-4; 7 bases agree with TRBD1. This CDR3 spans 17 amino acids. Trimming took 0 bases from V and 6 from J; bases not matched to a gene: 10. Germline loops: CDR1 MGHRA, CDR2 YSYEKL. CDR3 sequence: CASSQEGSRDRYEKLFF. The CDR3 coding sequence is TGCGCCAGCAGCCAAGAAGGGTCGCGGGACAGATATGAAAAACTGTTTTTT.

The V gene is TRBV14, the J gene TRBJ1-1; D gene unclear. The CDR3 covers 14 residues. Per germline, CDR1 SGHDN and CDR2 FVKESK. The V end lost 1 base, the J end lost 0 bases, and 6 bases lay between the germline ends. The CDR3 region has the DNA TGTGCCAGCAGCCAAGCCCAAATGAACACTGAAGCTTTCTTT. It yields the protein CASSQAQMNTEAFF.

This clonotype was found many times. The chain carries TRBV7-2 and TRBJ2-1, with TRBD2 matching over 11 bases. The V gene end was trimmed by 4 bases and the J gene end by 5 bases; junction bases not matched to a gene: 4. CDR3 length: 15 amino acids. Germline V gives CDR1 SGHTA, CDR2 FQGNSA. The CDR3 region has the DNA TGTGCCAGCAGCTGGACTAGCGGGCTTAACAATGAGCAGTTCTTC. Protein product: CASSWTSGLNNEQFF. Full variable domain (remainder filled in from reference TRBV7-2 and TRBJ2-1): GAGVSQSPSNKVTEKGKDVELRCDPISGHTALYWYRQSLGQGLEFLIYFQGNSAPDKSGLPSDRFSAERTGGSVSTLTIQRTQQEDSAVYLCASSWTSGLNNEQFFGPGTRLTVL.

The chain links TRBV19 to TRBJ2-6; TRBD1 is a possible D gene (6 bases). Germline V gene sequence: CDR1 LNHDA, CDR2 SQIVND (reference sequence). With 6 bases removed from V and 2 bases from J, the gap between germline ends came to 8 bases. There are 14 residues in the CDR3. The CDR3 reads CASRNRAGANVLTF. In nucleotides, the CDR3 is TGTGCCAGTAGGAACAGGGCTGGGGCCAACGTCCTGACTTTC.

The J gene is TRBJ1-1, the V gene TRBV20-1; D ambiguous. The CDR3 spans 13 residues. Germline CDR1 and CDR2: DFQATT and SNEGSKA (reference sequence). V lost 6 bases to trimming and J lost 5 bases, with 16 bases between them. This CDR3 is CSAPRSGTTEAFF. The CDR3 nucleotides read TGCAGTGCCCCGCGGTCTGGTACGACTGAAGCTTTCTTT.

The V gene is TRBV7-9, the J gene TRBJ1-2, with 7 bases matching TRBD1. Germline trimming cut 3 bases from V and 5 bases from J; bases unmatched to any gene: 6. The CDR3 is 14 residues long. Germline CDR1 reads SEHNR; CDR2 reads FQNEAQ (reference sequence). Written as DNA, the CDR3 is TGTGCCAGCAGCTTGGGGACAGTACAATATGGCTACACCTTC. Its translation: CASSLGTVQYGYTF. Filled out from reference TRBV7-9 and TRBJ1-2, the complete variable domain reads DTGVSQNPRHKITKRGQNVTFRCDPISEHNRLYWYRQTLGQGPEFLTYFQNEAQLEKSRLLSDRFSAERPKGSFSTLEIQRTEQGDSAMYLCASSLGTVQYGYTFGSGTRLTVV.

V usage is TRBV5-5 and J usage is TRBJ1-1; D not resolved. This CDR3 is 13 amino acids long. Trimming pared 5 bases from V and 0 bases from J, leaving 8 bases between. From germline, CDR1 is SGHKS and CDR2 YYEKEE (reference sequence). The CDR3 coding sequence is TGTGCCAGCAGGGCCGACTTGAACACTGAAGCTTTCTTT. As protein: CASRADLNTEAFF.

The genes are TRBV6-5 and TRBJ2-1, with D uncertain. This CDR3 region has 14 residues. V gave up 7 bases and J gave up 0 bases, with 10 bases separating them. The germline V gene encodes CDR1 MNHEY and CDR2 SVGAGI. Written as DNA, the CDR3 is TGTGCCAGCACTTCACCTCGCTCCTACAATGAGCAGTTCTTC. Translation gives CASTSPRSYNEQFF.

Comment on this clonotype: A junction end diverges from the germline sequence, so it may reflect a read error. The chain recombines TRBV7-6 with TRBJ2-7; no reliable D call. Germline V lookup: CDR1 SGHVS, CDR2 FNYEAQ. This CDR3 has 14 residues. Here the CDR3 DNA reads TGTGCTAGCAGCCTAACTGGGGAAGGCGCCGAGCAGTACTTC. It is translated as CASSLTGEGAEQYF. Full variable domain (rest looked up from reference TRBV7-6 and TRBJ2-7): GAGVSQSPRYKVTKRGQDVALRCDPISGHVSLYWYRQALGQGPEFLTYFNYEAQQDKSGLPNDRFSAERPEGSISTLTIQRTEQRDSAMYRCASSLTGEGAEQYFGPGTRLTVT.

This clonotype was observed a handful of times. The CDR3 DNA follows: TGTGCCAGCAGTTTTCTAAGCTCCTATAATTCACCCCTCCACTTT. It codes for CASSFLSSYNSPLHF. The chain recombines TRBV28 with TRBJ1-6; no clear D gene. Trimming stripped 3 bases from V and 0 bases from J, with 6 bases between. The germline gives CDR1 MDHEN, CDR2 SYDVKM. The CDR3 consists of 15 residues.

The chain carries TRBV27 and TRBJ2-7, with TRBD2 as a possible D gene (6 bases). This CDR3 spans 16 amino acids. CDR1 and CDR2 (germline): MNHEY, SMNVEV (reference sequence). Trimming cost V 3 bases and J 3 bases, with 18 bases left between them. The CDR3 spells CASSFLGGNRLYEQYF. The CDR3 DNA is TGTGCCAGCAGTTTCCTTGGGGGGAACAGACTCTACGAGCAGTACTTC.

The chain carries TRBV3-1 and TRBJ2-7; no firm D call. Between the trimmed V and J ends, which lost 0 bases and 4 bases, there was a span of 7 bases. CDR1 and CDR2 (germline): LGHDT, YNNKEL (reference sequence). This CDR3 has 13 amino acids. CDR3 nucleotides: TGTGCCAGCAGCCAAGATATGCAATACGAGCAGTACTTC. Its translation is CASSQDMQYEQYF.

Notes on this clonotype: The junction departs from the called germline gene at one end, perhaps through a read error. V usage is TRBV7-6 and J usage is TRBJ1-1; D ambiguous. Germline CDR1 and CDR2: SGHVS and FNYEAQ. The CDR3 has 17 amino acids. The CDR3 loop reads CASSLAPPREVNTKAFF. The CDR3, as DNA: TGTGCCAGCAGCTTAGCGCCCCCCCGGGAGGTGAACACTAAAGCTTTCTTT.

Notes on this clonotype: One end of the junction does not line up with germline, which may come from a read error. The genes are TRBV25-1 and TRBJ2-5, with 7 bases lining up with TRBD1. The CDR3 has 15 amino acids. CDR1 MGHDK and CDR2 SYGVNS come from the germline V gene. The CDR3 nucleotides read TGTGCCAACAGTCAAAGGGGGCTGTACCAAGAGACCCAGTACTTC. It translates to CANSQRGLYQETQYF.

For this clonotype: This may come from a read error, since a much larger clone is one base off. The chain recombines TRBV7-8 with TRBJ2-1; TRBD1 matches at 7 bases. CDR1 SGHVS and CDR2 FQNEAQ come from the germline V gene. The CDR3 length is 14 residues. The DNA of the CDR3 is TGTGCCAACAGCCCGCGGACAGGACCGAATGAGCAGTTCTTC. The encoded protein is CANSPRTGPNEQFF.

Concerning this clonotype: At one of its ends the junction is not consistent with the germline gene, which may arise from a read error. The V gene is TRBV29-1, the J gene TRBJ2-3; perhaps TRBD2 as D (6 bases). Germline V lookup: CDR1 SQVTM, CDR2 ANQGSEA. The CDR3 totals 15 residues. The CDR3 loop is CSVEDLVTSTDTRYF. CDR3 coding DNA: TGCAGCGTTGAAGATCTAGTAACTAGCACAGATACGCGGTATTTT.

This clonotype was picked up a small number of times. The CDR3 nucleotides read TGTGCCAGCAGCTTAGTTGGGCGAAGAGCTCTCTCTAGCACAGATACGCAGTATTTT. Translating it yields CASSLVGRRALSSTDTQYF. The genes are TRBV7-2 and TRBJ2-3; D is ambiguous. Germline CDR1 SGHTA, CDR2 FQGNSA. CDR3 length: 19 residues. The V end was cut by 1 base, the J end by 0 bases, with 20 bases between.

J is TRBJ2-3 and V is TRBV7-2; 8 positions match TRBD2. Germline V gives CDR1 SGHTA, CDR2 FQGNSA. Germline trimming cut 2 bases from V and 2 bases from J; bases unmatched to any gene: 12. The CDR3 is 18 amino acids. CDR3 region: CASSLWGGAGGSTDTQYF. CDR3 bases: TGTGCCAGCAGCTTATGGGGCGGGGCGGGGGGATCCACAGATACGCAGTATTTT.

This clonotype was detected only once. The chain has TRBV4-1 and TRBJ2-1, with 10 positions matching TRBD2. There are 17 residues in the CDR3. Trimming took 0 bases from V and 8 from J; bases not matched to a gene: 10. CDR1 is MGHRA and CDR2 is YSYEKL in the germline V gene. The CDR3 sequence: CASSQDPAGGLVDEQFF. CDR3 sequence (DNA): TGCGCCAGCAGCCAAGATCCAGCGGGGGGGCTAGTTGATGAGCAGTTCTTC.

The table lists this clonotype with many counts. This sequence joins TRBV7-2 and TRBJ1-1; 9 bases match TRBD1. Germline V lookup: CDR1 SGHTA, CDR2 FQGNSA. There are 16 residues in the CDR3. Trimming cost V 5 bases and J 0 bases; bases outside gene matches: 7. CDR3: CASSPRWTGVNTEAFF. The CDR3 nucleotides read TGTGCCAGCAGCCCAAGGTGGACAGGGGTGAACACTGAAGCTTTCTTT.

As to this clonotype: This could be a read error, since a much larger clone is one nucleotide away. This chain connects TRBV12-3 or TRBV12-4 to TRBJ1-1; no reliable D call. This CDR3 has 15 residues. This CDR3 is CASSLGGLKNTETFF. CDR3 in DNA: TGTGCCAGCAGTTTAGGAGGACTGAAGAACACTGAAACTTTCTTT.